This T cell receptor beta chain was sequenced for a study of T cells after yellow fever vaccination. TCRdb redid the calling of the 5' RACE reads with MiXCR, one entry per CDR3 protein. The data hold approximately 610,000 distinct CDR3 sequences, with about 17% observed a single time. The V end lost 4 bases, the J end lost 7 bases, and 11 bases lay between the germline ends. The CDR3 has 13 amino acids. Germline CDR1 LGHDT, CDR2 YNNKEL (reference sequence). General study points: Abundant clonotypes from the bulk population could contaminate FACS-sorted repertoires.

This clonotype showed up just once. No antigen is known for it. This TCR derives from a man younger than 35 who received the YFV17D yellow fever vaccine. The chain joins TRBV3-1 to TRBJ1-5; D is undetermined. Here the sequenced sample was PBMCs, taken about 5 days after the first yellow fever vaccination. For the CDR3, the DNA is TGTGCCAGCAGCCCGGCCCCCGGCCAGCCCCAGCATTTT. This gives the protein CASSPAPGQPQHF.